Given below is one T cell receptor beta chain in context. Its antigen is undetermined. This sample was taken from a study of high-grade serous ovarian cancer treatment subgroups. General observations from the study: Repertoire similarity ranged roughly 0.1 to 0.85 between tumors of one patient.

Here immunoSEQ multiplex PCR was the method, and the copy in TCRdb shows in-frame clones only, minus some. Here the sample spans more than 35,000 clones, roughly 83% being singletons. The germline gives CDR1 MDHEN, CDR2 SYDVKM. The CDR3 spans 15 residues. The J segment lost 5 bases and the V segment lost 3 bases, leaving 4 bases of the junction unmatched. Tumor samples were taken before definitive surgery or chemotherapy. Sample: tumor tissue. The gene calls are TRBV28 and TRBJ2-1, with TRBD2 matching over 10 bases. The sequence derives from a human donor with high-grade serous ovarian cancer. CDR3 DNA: TGTGCCAGCAGTTTGGCTAGCGGGAGAGACAATGAGCAGTTCTTC. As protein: CASSLASGRDNEQFF.